This TCR beta chain is from a study of T cells in localized non-small cell lung cancer. Whole-study results and caveats: With higher T cell density in blood came longer overall survival. Sequencing covered just one tumor region, so heterogeneity cannot be ruled out. Tumor trailed uninvolved adjacent lung in T cell clonality, which peaked there. Adjacent lung exhibited a median of approximately 50 among the 100 most abundant tumor clones.

Details on this clone: What it binds is not known.

Measured with immunoSEQ multiplex PCR; TCRdb has only the in-frame clones, and not every one. The profile shows 28,000 or so clones, 87% of them singletons. The germline V gene encodes CDR1 SGHAT and CDR2 FQNNGV. The CDR3 contains 16 residues. V was clipped by 5 bases and J by 5 bases; unmatched bases: 14. The sequence was collected from a male donor aged 60 or over with stage I lung adenocarcinoma. The genes are TRBV11-2 and TRBJ2-5; 7 bases map to TRBD2. The sample was peripheral blood, taken before any cancer treatment. The CDR3 coding sequence is TGTGCCAGCAGCCCTTTGAGGGGAGGGACGTTGGAGACCCAGTACTTC. It yields the protein CASSPLRGGTLETQYF.